These 32 T cell receptor beta chains came from one sample sequenced in a study of blood T cell repertoires in COVID-19. Data came from immunoSEQ multiplex PCR; TCRdb stores just in-frame clones and leaves some out. The sample holds tens of thousands of clones, about 83% seen once. Sequenced: peripheral blood. The receptors were sampled from a man between 65 and 79 years old with COVID-19, enrolled during active disease.

The CDR3 sequence: CASSAQGAEQPQHF. CDR3 DNA: TGTGCCAGCAGTGCACAGGGGGCAGAGCAGCCCCAGCATTTT. The gene calls are TRBV2 and TRBJ1-5, with 9 positions matching TRBD1. The CDR3 totals 14 residues. The germline CDR1 and CDR2 sequences are SNHLY and FYNNEI. Losses at the gene ends were 4 bases for V and 7 bases for J; bases not matched to a gene: 5.

In its sample, this clone was seen once. The genes are TRBV16 and TRBJ2-1, with 7 bases matching TRBD1. CDR1 is KGHSY and CDR2 is FQNENV in the germline V gene. The CDR3 spans 17 residues. The ends lost 1 base at V and 6 bases at J; junction bases unmatched: 12. The CDR3 sequence: CASSQFTRDSITNEQFF. CDR3 sequence (DNA): TGTGCCAGCAGCCAATTTACCCGGGACAGTATAACCAATGAGCAGTTCTTC.

This rearrangement joins TRBV29-1 to TRBJ1-2, with D maybe TRBD1 (5 bases). The V end was cut by 3 bases, the J end by 8 bases, with 16 bases between. The CDR3 contains 13 residues. Germline values: CDR1 SQVTM, CDR2 ANQGSEA. CDR3 nucleotides: TGCAGCGTTGATAGGGGAACGTTGAGAGGCTACACCTTC. Encoded protein: CSVDRGTLRGYTF.

The CDR3 loop reads CASSEYTQGRFRETQYF. CDR3 sequence (DNA): TGTGCCAGCAGTGAATATACCCAGGGTCGGTTTCGGGAGACCCAGTACTTC. J is TRBJ2-5 and V is TRBV25-1; D is perhaps TRBD1 (5 bases). The V and J ends lost 0 bases and 5 bases respectively, with 19 bases between them. Germline loops: CDR1 MGHDK, CDR2 SYGVNS. The CDR3 has 17 residues.

The DNA of the CDR3 is TGTGCCAGTAGTATATCATTTGGAGCCTCGCTTAACTATGGCTACACCTTC. Translation: CASSISFGASLNYGYTF. J is TRBJ1-2 and V is TRBV19; no clear D. Germline V gives CDR1 LNHDA, CDR2 SQIVND (reference sequence). Trimming shortened V by 2 bases and J by 1 base, and 17 bases separated the two germline ends. The length of the CDR3 is 17 residues.

In this sample, this clone turned up a few times. CDR3 amino acids: CASSLQGAGYGYTF. Here the CDR3 DNA reads TGTGCCAGCAGCTTACAGGGGGCTGGCTATGGCTACACCTTC. The J gene is TRBJ1-2, the V gene TRBV6-5; the match to TRBD1 covers 9 bases. This CDR3 region has 14 residues. Germline CDR1 is MNHEY and CDR2 is SVGAGI. After removal of 6 bases from V and 4 bases from J, the junction contained 6 bases not matched to a gene.

The V gene is TRBV5-6, the J gene TRBJ1-6; a possible D gene is TRBD1 (6 bases). CDR1 is SGHDT and CDR2 is YYEEEE in the germline V gene. CDR3 length: 19 residues. The V end was cut by 2 bases, the J end by 7 bases, with 25 bases between. In nucleotides, the CDR3 is TGTGCCAGCAGCTTCAGGGGTATGGTCCCCACGGTCCCGAATTCACCCCTCCACTTT. Protein product: CASSFRGMVPTVPNSPLHF.

This clone was observed a few times. V gene TRBV28 combines with J gene TRBJ1-6; 7 bases agree with TRBD1. CDR3 length: 13 amino acids. J gave up 7 bases and V 6 bases, and 3 bases lay outside the gene matches. Germline CDR1 and CDR2: MDHEN and SYDVKM. The CDR3 DNA reads TGTGCCAGCAGGACAGGGCAAAATTCACCCCTCCACTTT. It specifies CASRTGQNSPLHF.

As DNA, the CDR3 is TGTGCCAGCAGCGTCCACGGCGGGGAGCTGTTTTTT. Amino acids: CASSVHGGELFF. V gene TRBV12-3 or TRBV12-4 combines with J gene TRBJ2-2; D not resolved. Trimming shortened V by 6 bases and J by 7 bases, and 9 bases separated the two germline ends. The CDR3 sequence is 12 residues long.

The V gene is TRBV2, the J gene TRBJ2-7, with D maybe TRBD1 (5 bases). Looked up from germline, CDR1 is SNHLY and CDR2 is FYNNEI. The V end lost 6 bases, the J end lost 2 bases, and 8 bases lay between the germline ends. The CDR3 contains 12 residues. The CDR3 sequence is CASRTETYEQYF. The CDR3 DNA sequence: TGTGCCAGCAGGACAGAAACCTACGAGCAGTACTTC.

The chain couples TRBV5-1 to TRBJ2-2; a weak D match, TRBD2 (6 bases). CDR3 size: 14 residues. Germline V gives CDR1 SGHRS, CDR2 YFSETQ. The V end lost 4 bases, the J end lost 4 bases, and 11 bases lay between the germline ends. Here the CDR3 reads CASSTPGSTGELFF. Written as DNA, the CDR3 is TGCGCCAGCAGCACGCCCGGGAGCACCGGGGAGCTGTTTTTT.

This chain connects TRBV28 to TRBJ1-5; TRBD1 agrees at 7 bases. The CDR3 is 13 amino acids. Trimming cost V 6 bases and J 9 bases; bases outside gene matches: 8. CDR1 MDHEN and CDR2 SYDVKM come from the germline V gene. CDR3: CASRTGNQRPQHF. Here the CDR3 DNA reads TGTGCCAGCAGGACAGGGAATCAGCGGCCCCAGCATTTT.

CDR3 residues: CASGDGGTDTQYF. The CDR3, as DNA: TGTGCCAGCGGTGACGGAGGCACAGATACGCAGTATTTT. The genes are TRBV7-7 and TRBJ2-3; unclear D gene. This CDR3 spans 13 amino acids. Germline V gives CDR1 SSHAT, CDR2 FNYEAQ (reference sequence). Trimming removed 8 bases from V and 1 base from J, with 10 bases in between.

This rearrangement joins TRBV7-6 to TRBJ1-1, with a tentative D call TRBD1 (5 bases). V was cut by 3 bases and J by 0 bases, with 14 bases left in between. CDR1 and CDR2 (germline): SGHVS, FNYEAQ. CDR3 size: 16 residues. The CDR3 nucleotides are TGTGCCAGCAGCTTCCTGGGGCGTGGGGTGAACACTGAAGCTTTCTTT. This codes for CASSFLGRGVNTEAFF.

The chain has TRBV19 and TRBJ1-3; the D is unclear. Trimming took 7 bases from V and 0 from J, leaving 7 bases between them. The CDR3 runs to 13 residues. CDR1 and CDR2 from the germline V gene are LNHDA and SQIVND (reference sequence). The CDR3 nucleotides read TGTGCCAGTACCCCTAGCTCTGGAAACACCATATATTTT. Amino acid sequence: CASTPSSGNTIYF.

This chain links TRBV5-6 with TRBJ1-1, with 7 bases fitting TRBD1. V was clipped by 2 bases and J by 3 bases; unmatched bases: 13. Germline CDR1 reads SGHDT; CDR2 reads YYEEEE. The length of the CDR3 is 17 residues. CDR3 protein: CASSLPGTGTAYTEAFF. The CDR3 bases are TGTGCCAGCAGCTTACCCGGGACCGGGACAGCCTACACTGAAGCTTTCTTT.

The chain combines TRBV7-2 with TRBJ2-5, with 15 bases lining up with TRBD2. The CDR3 totals 16 residues. The V segment lost 5 bases and the J segment 3 bases; nucleotides outside the gene matches: 4. In germline, CDR1 is SGHTA, CDR2 FQGNSA. Written as DNA, the CDR3 is TGTGCCAGCAGCATCGGACTAGCGGGGGGGGAAGAGACCCAGTACTTC. Residues: CASSIGLAGGEETQYF.

The chain couples TRBV6-6 to TRBJ1-2; 10 bases fit TRBD1. CDR3 length: 15 amino acids. Trimming took 0 bases from V and 3 from J; bases not matched to a gene: 1. Germline V lookup: CDR1 MNHNY, CDR2 SVGAGI (reference sequence). Here the CDR3 reads CASSYSGTGDYGYTF. The CDR3 DNA reads as TGTGCCAGCAGTTACTCCGGGACAGGGGACTATGGCTACACCTTC.

CDR3 amino acids: CASSQHRLPGTDYSNQPQHF. The CDR3 coding sequence is TGTGCCAGCAGCCAACATCGACTGCCTGGGACAGACTATAGCAATCAGCCCCAGCATTTT. This chain uses TRBV4-2 with TRBJ1-5, with 7 bases that match TRBD1. This CDR3 spans 20 amino acids. The junction had 16 bases not matched to a gene; V was cut back by 2 bases and J by 0 bases. Germline CDR1 LGHNA, CDR2 YNFKEQ.

The J gene is TRBJ2-4, the V gene TRBV7-2; D perhaps matches TRBD1 (6 bases). Germline V gene lookup returns CDR1 SGHTA and CDR2 FQGNSA. Deletions cut 4 bases from V and 6 bases from J, with 10 bases between. The CDR3 is made up of 13 amino acids. In DNA form, the CDR3 reads TGTGCCAGCAGCTCGGACAGATTAAACATTCAGTACTTC. Protein: CASSSDRLNIQYF.

This chain connects TRBV27 to TRBJ1-3; possibly TRBD1 for D (6 bases). The CDR3 is 16 residues long. Germline V gene sequence: CDR1 MNHEY, CDR2 SMNVEV (reference sequence). V was cut by 2 bases and J by 4 bases, with 15 bases left in between. The CDR3 is CASSLGQSRPGNTIYF. The CDR3 DNA sequence: TGTGCCAGCAGTTTAGGACAGTCTAGGCCGGGAAACACCATATATTTT.

The chain recombines TRBV9 with TRBJ1-4, with 7 bases lining up with TRBD1. With 3 bases clipped from V and 3 bases from J, the junction kept 2 bases outside the gene matches. Germline assignment: CDR1 SGDLS and CDR2 YYNGEE. This CDR3 is 14 amino acids long. The chain's CDR3 is CASSAGQSNEKLFF. DNA of the CDR3: TGTGCCAGCAGCGCGGGACAGTCTAATGAAAAACTGTTTTTT. Filled out from reference TRBV9 and TRBJ1-4, the complete variable domain reads DSGVTQTPKHLITATGQRVTLRCSPRSGDLSVYWYQQSLDQGLQFLIQYYNGEERAKGNILERFSAQQFPDLHSELNLSSLELGDSALYFCASSAGQSNEKLFFGSGTQLSVL.

The chain links TRBV6-2 or TRBV6-3 to TRBJ2-5; maybe TRBD2 (5 bases). The germline V gene encodes CDR1 MNHEY and CDR2 SVGEGT. This CDR3 region has 14 residues. Trimming cost V 2 bases and J 7 bases, with 14 bases left between them. Written as DNA, the CDR3 is TGTGCCAGCAGTTACCCGGACTCCAAAAGGACCCAGTACTTC. Protein product: CASSYPDSKRTQYF.

This clone was seen more than once but under ten times. The rearrangement joins TRBV29-1 to TRBJ1-1, with no clear D. The CDR3 spans 12 residues. Per germline, CDR1 SQVTM and CDR2 ANQGSEA. The ends were cut back, 4 bases at V and 4 bases at J, with 10 bases in the middle. The CDR3 bases are TGCAGCGTTGGAGGGAGGATCACTGAAGCTTTCTTT. Residues: CSVGGRITEAFF. Full variable domain (remainder filled in from reference TRBV29-1 and TRBJ1-1): SAVISQKPSRDICQRGTSLTIQCQVDSQVTMMFWYRQQPGQSLTLIATANQGSEATYESGFVIDKFPISRPNLTFSTLTVSNMSPEDSSIYLCSVGGRITEAFFGQGTRLTVV.

This clone was observed a handful of times. The chain has TRBV7-3 and TRBJ2-7, with D perhaps TRBD1 (5 bases). The CDR3 is 16 residues long. Deletions cut 3 bases from V and 0 bases from J, with 15 bases between. Germline V gene lookup returns CDR1 SGHTA and CDR2 FQGTGA. The CDR3 region is CASSFPQTVSSYEQYF. CDR3 bases: TGTGCCAGCAGCTTCCCCCAGACAGTTTCCTCCTACGAGCAGTACTTC.

The chain joins TRBV5-6 to TRBJ2-7, with 8 bases identical to TRBD1. V shed 3 bases and J 3 bases; nucleotides not matched to a gene: 5. Germline lookup yields CDR1 SGHDT and CDR2 YYEEEE. CDR3 length equals 14 residues. This chain's CDR3 is CASSSWTGLYEQYF. The CDR3 DNA sequence: TGTGCCAGCAGCTCCTGGACAGGGCTCTACGAGCAGTACTTC.

The rearrangement links TRBV7-9 to TRBJ1-5; TRBD1 agrees at 7 bases. This CDR3 spans 14 amino acids. Germline V lookup: CDR1 SEHNR, CDR2 FQNEAQ (reference sequence). V shed 4 bases, J shed 6 bases, and the junction held 6 bases outside the gene matches. CDR3 DNA sequence: TGTGCCAGCAGCTCGACAGGGCTTCGTCAGCCCCAGCATTTT. Its translation: CASSSTGLRQPQHF.

The chain carries TRBV5-1 and TRBJ1-2, with 8 positions matching TRBD1. The germline gives CDR1 SGHRS, CDR2 YFSETQ. The junction had 4 bases not matched to a gene; V was cut back by 4 bases and J by 2 bases. CDR3 length equals 14 residues. CDR3: CASSLGQANYGYTF. In DNA, the CDR3 is TGCGCCAGCAGCCTGGGACAGGCGAACTATGGCTACACCTTC. The full variable domain, its missing parts supplied by reference TRBV5-1 and TRBJ1-2, is KAGVTQTPRYLIKTRGQQVTLSCSPISGHRSVSWYQQTPGQGLQFLFEYFSETQRNKGNFPGRFSGRQFSNSRSEMNVSTLELGDSALYLCASSLGQANYGYTFGSGTRLTVV.

This chain joins TRBV11-2 and TRBJ2-6; tentatively, D is TRBD2 (7 bases). The germline CDR1 and CDR2 sequences are SGHAT and FQNNGV. The CDR3 contains 17 residues. Trimming removed 5 bases at V and 2 bases at J, with 16 bases between. The CDR3 sequence: CASSEGGLFTGANVLTF. CDR3 sequence (DNA): TGTGCCAGCAGCGAGGGGGGGCTTTTCACTGGGGCCAACGTCCTGACTTTC.

This clone appeared a few times. The CDR3 coding sequence is TGTGCCAGCAGCTTAGTGAGGGGAGGAGATTCACCCCTCCACTTT. It encodes CASSLVRGGDSPLHF. The chain links TRBV7-2 to TRBJ1-6; D is perhaps TRBD1 (5 bases). Germline CDR1 reads SGHTA; CDR2 reads FQGNSA. The CDR3 contains 15 residues. V was trimmed by 1 base and J by 8 bases, leaving 12 bases between them.

The rearrangement joins TRBV10-3 to TRBJ2-3; 8 bases are shared with TRBD2. The CDR3 extends over 14 amino acids. The germline V gene has CDR1 ENHRY and CDR2 SYGVKD. The V gene end was trimmed by 11 bases and the J gene end by 4 bases; junction bases not matched to a gene: 11. CDR3 bases: TGTGCCGCCGAAGCGGGAGATGGGGCAGATACGCAGTATTTT. Its translation is CAAEAGDGADTQYF.

The rearrangement links TRBV10-3 to TRBJ2-5, with a tentative D call TRBD1 (6 bases). This CDR3 is 14 amino acids long. Trimming took off 4 bases at V and 2 bases at J, with 11 bases between the two ends. Germline V lookup: CDR1 ENHRY, CDR2 SYGVKD. The DNA of the CDR3 is TGTGCCATCAGTGGGGGGCAGGGGCAAGAGACCCAGTACTTC. Protein product: CAISGGQGQETQYF.